The 11 T cell receptor beta chains given below trace back to one sample, sequenced in a study of T cells in Graves' hyperthyroidism and ophthalmopathy. It was RNA transcripts that yielded the amplified TCR beta CDR3 regions. HTBI primers were used for first-round RT-PCR of the TCR CDR3. Using its own MiXCR run on the multiplex PCR reads, TCRdb lists one record per CDR3 protein. Of roughly 300,000 distinct CDR3 sequences in the sample, about 25% were seen once. The sequenced material came from blood. Receptors originate from a man aged 35 to 55 with Graves' hyperthyroidism that later progressed to Graves' ophthalmopathy.

This clonotype was found many times. The chain is built from TRBV29-1 and TRBJ2-7, with D hard to call. Trimming cost V 1 base and J 0 bases, with 4 bases left between them. Germline V gives CDR1 SQVTM, CDR2 ANQGSEA. The CDR3 is made up of 12 amino acids. The CDR3 sequence: CSVEGSSYEQYF. The CDR3, as DNA: TGCAGCGTTGAAGGGAGCTCCTACGAGCAGTACTTC.

The chain carries TRBV6-2 or TRBV6-3 and TRBJ2-7; TRBD1 agrees at 8 bases. Germline assignment: CDR1 MNHEY and CDR2 SVGEGT. With V trimmed by 5 bases and J by 4 bases, 7 bases remained unmatched. The CDR3 is 14 residues long. The CDR3, as DNA: TGTGCCAGCAGTGCCTCAGGGGGCGGATACGAGCAGTACTTC. Protein sequence: CASSASGGGYEQYF.

This clonotype was observed at least ten times. The chain recombines TRBV20-1 with TRBJ1-5; D is undetermined. Trimming took off 3 bases at V and 0 bases at J, with 9 bases between the two ends. Germline V gene data show CDR1 as DFQATT and CDR2 as SNEGSKA (reference sequence). The CDR3 has 14 residues. CDR3 nucleotide sequence: TGCAGTGCTAGGGCCAGCCATAGCAATCAGCCCCAGCATTTT. Amino acid sequence: CSARASHSNQPQHF.

The rearrangement links TRBV6-1 to TRBJ2-2; 14 bases are shared with TRBD2. The CDR3 spans 15 residues. The germline CDR1 and CDR2 sequences are MNHNS and SASEGT. After removal of 8 bases from V and 6 bases from J, the junction contained 5 bases not matched to a gene. CDR3 protein: CASRGLAGDAGELFF. CDR3 bases: TGTGCCAGCCGGGGACTAGCGGGAGATGCCGGGGAGCTGTTTTTT.

This clonotype was seen once. This chain connects TRBV29-1 to TRBJ2-7, with a tentative D call TRBD1 (6 bases). The ends were cut back, 6 bases at V and 6 bases at J, with 12 bases in the middle. CDR1 and CDR2 from the germline V gene are SQVTM and ANQGSEA. There are 11 residues in the CDR3. This chain's CDR3 is CSVIWGPEQYF. The CDR3 region has the DNA TGCAGCGTCATCTGGGGGCCCGAGCAGTACTTC.

The table lists this clonotype with many counts. The DNA of the CDR3 is TGTGCCAGCTCACCACAAGACAGGAACGAGCAGTACTTC. Protein: CASSPQDRNEQYF. The chain links TRBV18 to TRBJ2-7, with D tentatively TRBD1 (6 bases). CDR1 KGHSH and CDR2 LQKENI come from the germline V gene. Trimming took off 1 base at V and 5 bases at J, with 9 bases between the two ends. The CDR3 is 13 residues long.

Details on this clonotype: One end of the junction does not line up with germline, which may come from a read error. The CDR3 reads CSARDNGEDTQYF. The DNA for the CDR3 is TGCAGTGCTAGAGATAACGGGGAAGACACCCAGTACTTC. V is TRBV20-1 and J is TRBJ2-5, with D maybe TRBD2 (5 bases). The CDR3 runs 13 residues. From germline, CDR1 is DFQATT and CDR2 SNEGSKA (reference sequence).

This clonotype was recorded at least ten times. This sequence joins TRBV19 and TRBJ2-6; 10 positions match TRBD1. The ends lost 7 bases at V and 1 base at J; junction bases unmatched: 7. The germline V gene has CDR1 LNHDA and CDR2 SQIVND (reference sequence). The CDR3 totals 17 residues. The chain's CDR3 is CASTRDRGASGANVLTF. CDR3 nucleotide sequence: TGTGCCAGTACCCGGGACAGGGGTGCGTCTGGGGCCAACGTCCTGACTTTC.

The sample holds many counts of this clonotype. Written as DNA, the CDR3 is TGTGCCAGTAGTAGGTCCCCGACAGGAGGCTACGAGCAGTACTTC. It encodes CASSRSPTGGYEQYF. This chain joins TRBV19 and TRBJ2-7, with a tentative D call TRBD1 (6 bases). CDR3 length: 15 amino acids. Germline lookup yields CDR1 LNHDA and CDR2 SQIVND (reference sequence). Trimming removed 4 bases at V and 3 bases at J, with 16 bases between.

In its sample, this clonotype was seen many times. J is TRBJ1-2 and V is TRBV7-3, with 9 bases aligning to TRBD1. The V gene's germline CDR1 is SGHTA and CDR2 FQGTGA. V gave up 5 bases and J gave up 2 bases; unmatched junction bases: 6. The CDR3 spans 15 residues. The CDR3 DNA follows: TGTGCCAGCAGCGAAAGTGGGACAGGGAACTATGGCTACACCTTC. Its protein is CASSESGTGNYGYTF.

The chain employs TRBV6-2 or TRBV6-3 and TRBJ2-7; TRBD2 aligns across 11 bases. The CDR3 has 20 amino acids. The trim removed 5 bases at V and 3 bases at J, leaving 21 bases unmatched. Germline values: CDR1 MNHEY, CDR2 SVGEGT. The CDR3 reads CASSTRGGRASGRTFYEQYF. The CDR3 nucleotides are TGTGCCAGCAGTACACGGGGGGGCCGGGCTAGCGGGAGGACATTCTACGAGCAGTACTTC.